A single sample is the source of the 27 T cell receptor beta chains below, sequenced in a study of shared clonotypes between healthy human individuals (dated by TCRdb to 2019 to 2021). Libraries were constructed by the immunoSEQ multiplex PCR assay. Imported from immuneACCESS, the table was reduced by TCRdb to in-frame sequences with V and J called. These copies leave out some clones; in studies compared against another copy, an unresolved V gene accounts for under half, and the cause of the remainder is not known. This sample holds some 580,000 clones; about 98% were observed only once. 0.25% to 0.35% of the sample belongs to the ten largest clones. For the CD8 naive samples, CD45RO-negative cells were positively selected for CCR7, yielding a CD45RA+CCR7+ population from which TemRA cells were excluded. Sequenced material: naive CD8+ T cells sorted from blood. Interpreted using the paper, the cell subset or site label stands for: CD45RA+CCR7+. Source of these receptors: a man aged 25-45 years in good health.

The J gene is TRBJ1-2, the V gene TRBV27, with a weak D call TRBD1 (5 bases). The germline gives CDR1 MNHEY, CDR2 SMNVEV (reference sequence). This CDR3 is built from 15 residues. The V gene lost 5 bases and the J gene lost 3 bases, with 16 bases spanning the gap. The CDR3 region is CASSLGAGLDYGYTF. In DNA, the CDR3 is TGTGCCAGCAGTCTTGGGGCGGGGTTGGACTATGGCTACACCTTC.

V is TRBV19 and J is TRBJ1-5; a possible D gene is TRBD1 (5 bases). Trimming shortened V by 3 bases and J by 2 bases, and 8 bases separated the two germline ends. The CDR3 length is 14 residues. Germline CDR1 reads LNHDA; CDR2 reads SQIVND (reference sequence). The CDR3 DNA follows: TGTGCCAGTAGTATCCGGGGCCGCAATCAGCCCCAGCATTTT. It encodes CASSIRGRNQPQHF.

The chain recombines TRBV30 with TRBJ1-2; TRBD1 matches 7 bases. V gave up 0 bases and J gave up 5 bases; unmatched junction bases: 12. The germline gives CDR1 GTSNPN, CDR2 SVGIG (reference sequence). The CDR3 is made up of 16 amino acids. The CDR3 sequence is CAWSVRSPGGRYGYTF. The CDR3 coding sequence is TGTGCCTGGAGTGTACGTAGTCCAGGGGGACGTTATGGCTACACCTTC.

The chain recombines TRBV13 with TRBJ2-5; D gene ambiguous. Germline V CDR1 and CDR2: PRHDT, FYEKMQ (reference sequence). Trimming removed 1 base at V and 2 bases at J, with 11 bases between. The CDR3 loop spans 15 amino acids. CDR3 region: CASSLEGNLQETQYF. In DNA form, the CDR3 reads TGTGCCAGCAGCTTAGAGGGAAACCTACAAGAGACCCAGTACTTC.

J is TRBJ2-1 and V is TRBV27, with no clear D. CDR1 is MNHEY and CDR2 is SMNVEV in the germline V gene (reference sequence). The CDR3 is 13 amino acids. V lost 5 bases and J 6 bases, leaving 11 bases between the germline ends. The CDR3 DNA is TGTGCCAGCAGTCCACGCCCCGGCAATGAGCAGTTCTTC. This encodes CASSPRPGNEQFF.

The chain couples TRBV5-4 to TRBJ2-7, with TRBD2 matching 12 bases. The CDR3 length is 17 residues. CDR1 and CDR2 from the germline V gene are SGHNT and YYREEE (reference sequence). The ends lost 4 bases at V and 3 bases at J; junction bases unmatched: 11. This CDR3 is CASSGRSTSGSNYEQYF. The CDR3 DNA reads TGTGCCAGCAGCGGCCGGTCGACTAGCGGGAGTAACTACGAGCAGTACTTC.

This chain links TRBV11-2 with TRBJ1-1; 7 bases align to TRBD1. Trimming cost V 4 bases and J 4 bases; bases outside gene matches: 6. The CDR3 runs to 14 residues. Germline V gene data show CDR1 as SGHAT and CDR2 as FQNNGV. The CDR3 region has the DNA TGTGCCAGCAGCTCAGGACAGGTTGTCACTGAAGCTTTCTTT. It encodes CASSSGQVVTEAFF.

About this clone: One junction end disagrees with the germline gene, perhaps due to a read error. This chain links TRBV18 with TRBJ2-1; D not certain. CDR1 is KGHSH, CDR2 LQKENI, per germline. CDR3 length equals 8 residues. The DNA for the CDR3 is TGTGCCAGCTCAGACGAGGTCTTC. It encodes CASSDEVF.

This chain uses TRBV5-1 with TRBJ2-3; the match to TRBD2 covers 8 bases. J lost 6 bases, V lost 6 bases, and 6 bases had no gene match. CDR3 length: 13 residues. Germline values: CDR1 SGHRS, CDR2 YFSETQ. The CDR3 loop reads CASTSGGRDTQYF. CDR3 DNA: TGCGCCAGCACCTCGGGAGGGCGGGATACGCAGTATTTT.

The chain links TRBV4-2 to TRBJ2-7; TRBD2 might be the D (5 bases). Germline loops: CDR1 LGHNA, CDR2 YNFKEQ. V was pared by 4 bases and J by 2 bases, with 18 bases between. The CDR3 contains 16 residues. The CDR3 sequence: CASSRTHIQEAYEQYF. The CDR3 region has the DNA TGTGCCAGCAGCCGAACCCACATCCAGGAGGCCTACGAGCAGTACTTC.

V usage is TRBV6-5 and J usage is TRBJ2-1; the D gene is possibly TRBD2 (6 bases). V shed 2 bases and J shed 9 bases, with 20 bases lying between them. The germline gives CDR1 MNHEY, CDR2 SVGAGI. The CDR3 has 16 residues. The DNA for the CDR3 is TGTGCCAGCAGTTACATACCGCCCGAAACGGAGGGTGAGCAGTTCTTC. As protein: CASSYIPPETEGEQFF.

This rearrangement joins TRBV11-2 to TRBJ2-3; D call uncertain. The CDR3 loop spans 13 amino acids. V was shortened by 5 bases and J by 4 bases, with 10 bases between the two germline ends. CDR1 and CDR2 (germline): SGHAT, FQNNGV. CDR3 sequence: CASSPVEADTQYF. CDR3 bases: TGTGCCAGCAGCCCCGTCGAGGCAGATACGCAGTATTTT.

This chain joins TRBV9 and TRBJ2-4; no clear D. Germline CDR1 reads SGDLS; CDR2 reads YYNGEE. CDR3 length: 18 residues. V was pared by 5 bases and J by 1 base, with 22 bases between. CDR3 sequence: CASSTTGSPLEAKNIQYF. CDR3 DNA sequence: TGTGCCAGCAGTACGACGGGTAGCCCCCTGGAGGCCAAAAACATTCAGTACTTC.

The chain carries TRBV19 and TRBJ2-7; possibly TRBD1 for D (5 bases). CDR3 length: 13 amino acids. Looked up from germline, CDR1 is LNHDA and CDR2 is SQIVND (reference sequence). V dropped 0 bases and J dropped 7 bases, with 10 bases sitting between them. CDR3 sequence: CASSIDRTREQYF. In DNA, the CDR3 is TGTGCCAGTAGTATAGACAGGACACGGGAGCAGTACTTC.

The chain has TRBV9 and TRBJ1-4; D possibly corresponds to TRBD1 (6 bases). The germline V and J ends were trimmed by 3 bases and 8 bases, with 14 bases remaining between them. Germline V gives CDR1 SGDLS, CDR2 YYNGEE. The CDR3 consists of 14 residues. CDR3 sequence (DNA): TGTGCCAGCAGCGAAGGGGGGGTCGGCGAAAAACTGTTTTTT. The encoded protein is CASSEGGVGEKLFF.

The chain has TRBV11-2 and TRBJ2-7, with D perhaps assigned TRBD1 or TRBD2 (5 bases each). V lost 1 base to trimming and J lost 2 bases, with 12 bases between them. From germline, CDR1 is SGHAT and CDR2 FQNNGV. The CDR3 has 15 residues. This CDR3 is CASSLGSRGAYEQYF. DNA for the CDR3: TGTGCCAGCAGCTTAGGGTCCAGAGGGGCCTACGAGCAGTACTTC.

The J gene is TRBJ2-7, the V gene TRBV29-1, with TRBD2 identical over 10 bases. Germline V lookup: CDR1 SQVTM, CDR2 ANQGSEA. The CDR3 is made up of 16 amino acids. Trimming took 7 bases from V and 4 from J; bases not matched to a gene: 16. The CDR3 bases are TGCAGCGCCACTGCCGGTAGCGGGAGGTTCGAATACGAGCAGTACTTC. Amino acids: CSATAGSGRFEYEQYF.

J is TRBJ2-7 and V is TRBV27, with D perhaps TRBD1 or TRBD2 (5 bases each). Germline V gene sequence: CDR1 MNHEY, CDR2 SMNVEV (reference sequence). V lost 5 bases and J lost 4, with 21 bases in between. The CDR3 extends over 16 amino acids. For the CDR3, the DNA is TGTGCCAGCAGTCTTAATACAGGACTCCTTGCTTACGAGCAGTACTTC. Protein product: CASSLNTGLLAYEQYF.

The chain carries TRBV25-1 and TRBJ1-2; 8 nucleotides line up with TRBD1. Germline V gene lookup returns CDR1 MGHDK and CDR2 SYGVNS. The V segment lost 4 bases and the J segment 4 bases; nucleotides outside the gene matches: 8. The CDR3 totals 15 residues. The CDR3 loop reads CASSGRDRPTYGYTF. CDR3 bases: TGTGCCAGCAGTGGGCGGGACAGGCCGACCTATGGCTACACCTTC.

This clone was seen a handful of times. The rearrangement uses TRBV7-9 and TRBJ2-7, with 7 bases matching TRBD2. CDR3 length: 16 amino acids. V lost 0 bases and J lost 4; bases outside the gene matches: 9. The V gene's germline CDR1 is SEHNR and CDR2 FQNEAQ (reference sequence). As DNA, the CDR3 is TGTGCCAGCAGCTTAGCGCTCATGGGGCGGGAGTACGAGCAGTACTTC. Amino acids: CASSLALMGREYEQYF. Using reference TRBV7-9 and TRBJ2-7 for the parts outside the CDR3, the full variable domain is DTGVSQNPRHKITKRGQNVTFRCDPISEHNRLYWYRQTLGQGPEFLTYFQNEAQLEKSRLLSDRFSAERPKGSFSTLEIQRTEQGDSAMYLCASSLALMGREYEQYFGPGTRLTVT.

This chain uses TRBV7-9 with TRBJ2-7, with D tentatively TRBD2 (5 bases). Between the trimmed V and J ends, which lost 5 bases and 9 bases, there was a span of 14 bases. The CDR3 spans 12 residues. Germline CDR1 SEHNR, CDR2 FQNEAQ (reference sequence). CDR3 amino acids: CASSLGFGGQYF. The CDR3 nucleotides are TGTGCCAGCAGCCTAGGTTTCGGAGGGCAGTACTTC.

V is TRBV15 and J is TRBJ2-3, with no clear D. The germline CDR1 and CDR2 sequences are LNHNV and YYDKDF (reference sequence). This CDR3 spans 17 amino acids. V shed 0 bases and J shed 2 bases, with 15 bases lying between them. The CDR3 reads CATSRDSPILVTDTQYF. In DNA, the CDR3 is TGTGCCACCAGCAGAGATTCCCCCATTCTTGTCACAGATACGCAGTATTTT. Supplemented by reference TRBV15 and TRBJ2-3, the full variable domain reads DAMVIQNPRYQVTQFGKPVTLSCSQTLNHNVMYWYQQKSSQAPKLLFHYYDKDFNNEADTPDNFQSRRPNTSFCFLDIRSPGLGDTAMYLCATSRDSPILVTDTQYFGPGTRLTVL.

This chain links TRBV30 with TRBJ2-3; 12 bases are shared with TRBD2. Trimming at V came to 8 bases and at J to 3 bases, leaving 9 bases not matched to a gene. The germline gives CDR1 GTSNPN, CDR2 SVGIG (reference sequence). There are 15 residues in the CDR3. In DNA, the CDR3 is TGTGCCGGGTCCCTAGCGGGAGGGCCGACAGATACGCAGTATTTT. Its protein product is CAGSLAGGPTDTQYF.

The rearrangement links TRBV21-1 to TRBJ2-3. TRBV21-1 is a known pseudogene. The CDR3 loop spans 15 amino acids. CDR3 nucleotides: TGTGCCAGCAGCATACAAAGAGACAGCACAGATACGCAGTATTTT. Its protein product is CASSIQRDSTDTQYF.

This clone appeared a single time. V usage is TRBV6-1 and J usage is TRBJ2-7; D might be TRBD2 (6 bases). Per the germline V gene, CDR1 is MNHNS and CDR2 is SASEGT. Trimming took 2 bases from V and 1 from J, leaving 15 bases between them. The CDR3 covers 16 residues. CDR3 in DNA: TGTGCCAGCAGTGAAAATTTGGTAGGGAGGTCCTACGAGCAGTACTTC. This gives the protein CASSENLVGRSYEQYF.

The chain combines TRBV5-6 with TRBJ2-6, with a weak D call TRBD1 (5 bases). The CDR3 totals 17 residues. Germline V lookup: CDR1 SGHDT, CDR2 YYEEEE. Trimming left V 7 bases short and J 0 bases short, with 17 bases between. CDR3 region: CASLRKTERSGANVLTF. The CDR3 nucleotides read TGTGCCAGCCTACGTAAGACAGAACGCTCTGGGGCCAACGTCCTGACTTTC.

CDR3 nucleotide sequence: TGTGCCTGGGAGGATAAAGTGACAGGTAGCTCCTACGAGCAGTACTTC. It encodes CAWEDKVTGSSYEQYF. The chain couples TRBV30 to TRBJ2-7; TRBD1 might be the D (6 bases). Germline-derived CDR1 and CDR2 are GTSNPN and SVGIG (reference sequence). V lost 5 bases to trimming and J lost 0 bases, with 20 bases between them. This CDR3 is built from 16 residues. The full variable domain, in which reference TRBV30 and TRBJ2-7 provide the parts outside the CDR3, is SQTIHQWPATLVQPVGSPLSLECTVEGTSNPNLYWYRQAAGRGLQLLFYSVGIGQISSEVPQNLSASRPQDRQFILSSKKLLLSDSGFYLCAWEDKVTGSSYEQYFGPGTRLTVT.